These 8 T cell receptor beta chains came from one sample sequenced in a study of blood T cell repertoires in COVID-19. Generated by immunoSEQ multiplex PCR, the TCRdb table keeps only in-frame clones and is missing some. Of some 240,000 clones detected, about nine tenths appear once; the ten largest clones hold about 6.3%. The source material was peripheral blood. The receptors come from a man aged 60-69 years who had recovered from COVID-19.

This chain connects TRBV24-1 to TRBJ1-1; 7 bases agree with TRBD1. Germline V gives CDR1 KGHDR, CDR2 SFDVKD. The length of the CDR3 is 12 residues. The V segment lost 3 bases and the J segment 8 bases; nucleotides outside the gene matches: 2. CDR3 nucleotides: TGTGCCACCAGTGATCGCAGGGGGGAAGCTTTCTTT. Amino acids: CATSDRRGEAFF.

This clone has only a few counts. V usage is TRBV7-2 and J usage is TRBJ2-5; 11 nucleotides agree with TRBD2. V lost 6 bases to trimming and J lost 5 bases; unmatched junction nucleotides: 5. The germline V gene has CDR1 SGHTA and CDR2 FQGNSA. The CDR3 is 14 residues long. The CDR3 sequence is CASRFSGRGETQYF. As DNA, the CDR3 is TGTGCCAGCAGATTTAGCGGGAGGGGTGAGACCCAGTACTTC.

V and J are TRBV29-1 and TRBJ1-4; weak D call: TRBD1 (5 bases). Per the germline V gene, CDR1 is SQVTM and CDR2 is ANQGSEA. This CDR3 is built from 12 residues. Between the trimmed V and J ends, which lost 6 bases and 0 bases, there was a span of 5 bases. The CDR3 sequence: CSVRATNEKLFF. CDR3 nucleotide sequence: TGCAGCGTCAGGGCAACTAATGAAAAACTGTTTTTT.

A few counts support this clone. V gene TRBV18 combines with J gene TRBJ2-7; D is perhaps TRBD2 (6 bases). Trimming took off 2 bases at V and 6 bases at J, with 8 bases between the two ends. Germline CDR1 reads KGHSH; CDR2 reads LQKENI. The CDR3 loop spans 12 amino acids. CDR3 DNA sequence: TGTGCCAGCTCACCAATCGGGGGCGAGCAGTACTTC. This codes for CASSPIGGEQYF.

The chain uses TRBV21-1 and TRBJ2-7; the tabulated D call, TRBD1, remains unverified against the DNA. TRBV21-1 is designated a pseudogene. CDR3 size: 16 residues. The CDR3 spells CASSSNRQGIPYEQYF. The CDR3 DNA sequence: TGTGCCAGCAGCAGTAACCGACAGGGAATCCCCTACGAGCAGTACTTC.

This chain connects TRBV7-9 to TRBJ1-5; D might be TRBD1 (5 bases). Germline V gives CDR1 SEHNR, CDR2 FQNEAQ (reference sequence). Trimming took 5 bases from V and 4 from J, leaving 12 bases between them. This CDR3 spans 14 amino acids. As DNA, the CDR3 is TGTGCCAGCAGCCCCAGTGGGGCAAATCAGCCCCAGCATTTT. Its translation is CASSPSGANQPQHF.

CDR3 in DNA: TGTGCCACTTCACCGGGGGGACAGGGACCCTACGAGCAGTACTTC. Amino acid sequence: CATSPGGQGPYEQYF. The chain joins TRBV28 to TRBJ2-7, with TRBD1 matching over 9 bases. The CDR3 loop spans 15 amino acids. Trimming cost V 10 bases and J 2 bases; bases outside gene matches: 12. Germline values: CDR1 MDHEN, CDR2 SYDVKM. The variable domain in full, completed from reference TRBV28 and TRBJ2-7, reads DVKVTQSSRYLVKRTGEKVFLECVQDMDHENMFWYRQDPGLGLRLIYFSYDVKMKEKGDIPEGYSVSREKKERFSLILESASTNQTSMYLCATSPGGQGPYEQYFGPGTRLTVT.

The genes are TRBV5-8 and TRBJ2-7; TRBD2 agrees at 9 bases. This CDR3 region has 16 residues. The trim removed 2 bases at V and 7 bases at J, leaving 13 bases unmatched. CDR1 is SGHTS and CDR2 is YDEGEE in the germline V gene. The CDR3: CASSLFRVAGEAEQYF. The CDR3 DNA reads as TGTGCCAGCAGCTTATTTAGGGTAGCGGGAGAGGCAGAGCAGTACTTC.